The entry below gives a single T cell receptor beta chain sequence along with its context. What it binds is not known. This sample stems from a study of shared clonotypes between healthy human individuals. Broader study findings: Among donors, sharing of clonotypes was expected to be affected by sequencing depth.

Germline loops: CDR1 SGHVS, CDR2 FNYEAQ. The CDR3 extends over 15 amino acids. Trimming at V came to 5 bases and at J to 8 bases, leaving 10 bases not matched to a gene. Profiling relied on immunoSEQ multiplex PCR, and the TCRdb table lists in-frame clones only, not all of them. Of some 1,100,000 clones listed, about 84% were seen once; the top ten hold 0.5% to 0.6%. The sequence was obtained from a man between 18 and 35 years old in good health. Some clones in this sample may be carry-over from other donors' samples. The V gene is TRBV7-6, the J gene TRBJ2-1, with 9 bases fitting TRBD1. Sequenced input: memory CD4+ T cells from PBMCs. The subset is: CD45RA-negative fraction. This CDR3 reads CASSPMDRGVYEQFF. The CDR3 coding sequence is TGTGCCAGCAGCCCTATGGACAGGGGTGTCTATGAGCAGTTCTTC.